A single T cell receptor (beta chain) is shown here with its context. Original processing methods: From reference gene primer amplification, estimates of nucleated cell counts were derived. The protocol was immunoSEQ multiplex PCR, while the TCRdb copy is restricted to in-frame clones and leaves out a portion. That table furnishes V, J and clone size, whereas the DNA furnished D and trimming. This table has more than 200,000 clones, around 90% appearing once. Trimming removed 2 bases from V and 7 bases from J; junction bases left unmatched: 14. Germline lookup yields CDR1 GTSNPN and CDR2 SVGIG (reference sequence). This CDR3 has 17 residues. The study recruited people aged 18 to 89 years across around 24 US areas. This sample is drawn from a study of blood T cell repertoires in COVID-19. Study summary: T cells, B-cell-depleted T cells, or PBMCs supplied cDNA or gDNA.

This receptor was taken from a woman younger than 45 with acute COVID-19. The sample comprised PBMCs or T cells enriched from blood (not recorded which). The gene calls are TRBV30 and TRBJ2-1; the match to TRBD2 covers 10 bases. The CDR3 sequence: CAWSPPILAGGGNEQFF. The CDR3 nucleotides are TGTGCCTGGAGTCCCCCGATCTTAGCGGGGGGCGGGAATGAGCAGTTCTTC.